Given below is one T cell receptor (beta chain) in context. In its sample, this clone was seen once. Its recognized antigen is unknown. No qualities accompany the bases; no much larger clone lies one base away. The cohort comprised roughly 30 patients with locally advanced or metastatic urothelial carcinoma treated at Memorial Sloan Kettering on a trial protocol. Peripheral blood mononuclear cells were collected from each patient pretreatment and during treatment, giving between 1 and 8 total time points per patient. The Qiagen DNeasy Blood extraction kit was used to purify genomic DNA from total PBMCs and tumor samples. PBMCs were collected pretreatment and during treatment, and were isolated and stored as previously described. Synthetic TCR analog templates were spiked into each PCR to estimate absolute template abundance from read counts. TCRbeta CDR3 regions were amplified from genomic DNA with bias-controlled V and J gene primers using the immunoSEQ assay. Rearranged TCRbeta segments were sequenced at approximately 20X coverage. The published analysis was carried out like this. Sequencing errors were corrected by clustering and CDR3s were annotated against IMGT to assign V, D and J genes. Only productive TCRbeta rearrangements were used in downstream analyses, excluding out-of-frame or stop-codon sequences. To compute clonality, Shannon entropy was normalized by the log of the number of unique productive sequences and then subtracted from one. Fisher's exact test with Benjamini-Hochberg correction, using a cutoff of adjusted p below 0.01, was how clones that differed between time points or between blood and tumor were identified. Not all clones reach the TCRdb copy of this immuneACCESS table, which keeps in-frame sequences only. Checked studies attribute under half of the gap to unresolved V genes and leave the rest unexplained. For V, J and clone size, that table is used; D and trimming come from the DNA. This sample gives approximately 15,000 clones in total; roughly 87% of them show up just once. The biggest ten clones account for under 6.5% of the sample.

These data belong to a study of PD-L1 blockade in urothelial cancer (dated 2017 in TCRdb). Background on the whole study: Every patient began therapy in about 2014 and was given atezolizumab 1,200 mg intravenously every 3 weeks. TCR sequencing covered pretreatment tumor samples and matched, serially collected peripheral blood taken before and after atezolizumab treatment. An ECOG performance status of 0 or 1 was recorded for the patients, and 0 to 3 prior chemotherapy regimens had been received by the patients. Nine patients reached durable clinical benefit, while about 20 patients did not. Blood samples yielded a median of roughly 140,000 T cells and more than 80,000 unique TCRs, with median clonality approximately 0.08. In the same patients, whole exome sequencing and RNA sequencing of pretreatment tumors were performed in addition to TCR sequencing. Blood samples were analyzed 3 weeks after the start of treatment (second dose) and 6 weeks after the start of treatment. The study, an exploratory multi-omic analysis, examined somatic, immune and clinical correlates of response to PD-L1 blockade with atezolizumab in urothelial cancer. Durable clinical benefit was defined as progression-free survival longer than 6 months, and TCR features were also tested against progression-free and overall survival. Approximately 30 patients had pretreatment blood TCR-seq, around 25 had at least one posttreatment blood collection, and around 25 had tumor TCR-seq. About 90% of the roughly 29 patients were identified as males with urothelial cancer of bladder origin, and a prior smoking history was reported by 18 of 29 patients. General findings and caveats noted by the study authors: Greater expansion of tumor-associated TCR clones in peripheral blood 3 weeks after the start of treatment was observed in patients with durable benefit (n ≈ 22, p = 0.022). Because the sample size was small (n of about 31) and many of the analyses were exploratory, the results are meant to be hypothesis-generating. Improved progression-free and overall survival was associated with having pretreatment peripheral blood TCR clonality below the median.

Trimmed from V: 2 bases; trimmed from J: 6 bases; junction bases lacking a gene match: 8. The CDR3 runs 15 residues from the cysteine to the phenylalanine. Left in the record is the CDR3 DNA by itself, 45 bases read in frame from the first base. The germline V gene provides CDR1 ENHRY and CDR2 SYGVKD. Here the chain combines TRBV10-3 and TRBJ2-7; 9 bases in the middle match TRBD1. This material consisted of PBMCs, taken around atezolizumab (anti-PD-L1) treatment. The source is a man aged 50 or older with urothelial cancer. The nucleotide sequence is TGTGCCATCAGTGAGCGGGGGGACAGGGCGGGCGAGCAGTACTTC. It codes for CAISERGDRAGEQYF.